This T cell receptor (beta chain) stems from a study of cytomegalovirus exposure and HLA in healthy donors. Study in general: Among the approximately 420 donors who were genotyped, over 70% fell in the genetic ancestry cluster that is associated with self-reported Caucasian donors. Findings and limits, study-wide: Judged likely to be a sequencing artifact was a cluster of highly shared sequence variants.

PCR amplification relied on 60 Vbeta primers (plus 13 Jbeta primers). Sequenced by immunoSEQ multiplex PCR; TCRdb stores in-frame clones only, minus some. The table shows some 150,000 clones, with 82% occurring only once. V gave up 3 bases and J gave up 4 bases, with 16 bases separating them. CDR3 length equals 16 residues. Germline lookup yields CDR1 GTSNPN and CDR2 SVGIG (reference sequence). Turning to this clone: What it binds is unknown.

This clonotype was sampled from a woman between 45 and 60 years old in good health and CMV-seropositive. This chain uses TRBV30 with TRBJ2-6, with D possibly matching TRBD1 (5 bases). Sequencing was carried out using PBMCs. The CDR3 is CAWSPQAFGGANVLTF. DNA of the CDR3: TGTGCCTGGAGCCCACAGGCTTTTGGGGGGGCCAACGTCCTGACTTTC.